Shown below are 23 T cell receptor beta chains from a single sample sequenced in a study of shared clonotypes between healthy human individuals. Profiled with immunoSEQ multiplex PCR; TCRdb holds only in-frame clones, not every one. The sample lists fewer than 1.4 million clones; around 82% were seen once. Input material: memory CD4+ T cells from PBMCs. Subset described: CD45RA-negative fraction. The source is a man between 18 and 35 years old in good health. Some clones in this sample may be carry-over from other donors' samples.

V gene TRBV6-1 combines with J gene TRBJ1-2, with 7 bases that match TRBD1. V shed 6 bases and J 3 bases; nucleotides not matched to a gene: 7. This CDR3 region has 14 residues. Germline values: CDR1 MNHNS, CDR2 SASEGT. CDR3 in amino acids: CASRHRGVDYGYTF. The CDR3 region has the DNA TGTGCCAGCAGGCACAGGGGAGTAGACTATGGCTACACCTTC.

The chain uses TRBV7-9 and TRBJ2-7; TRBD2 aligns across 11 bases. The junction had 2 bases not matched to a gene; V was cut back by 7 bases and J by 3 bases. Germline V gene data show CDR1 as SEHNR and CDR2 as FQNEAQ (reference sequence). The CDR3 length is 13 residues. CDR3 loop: CASTLAGGYEQYF. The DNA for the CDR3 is TGTGCCAGCACCCTAGCGGGAGGCTACGAGCAGTACTTC.

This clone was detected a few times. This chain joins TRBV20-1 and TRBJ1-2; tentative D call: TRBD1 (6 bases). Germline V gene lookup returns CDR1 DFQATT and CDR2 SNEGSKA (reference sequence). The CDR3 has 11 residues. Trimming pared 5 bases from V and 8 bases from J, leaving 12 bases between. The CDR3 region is CSALQGNGYTF. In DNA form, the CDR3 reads TGCAGTGCTTTGCAGGGGAACGGCTACACCTTC.

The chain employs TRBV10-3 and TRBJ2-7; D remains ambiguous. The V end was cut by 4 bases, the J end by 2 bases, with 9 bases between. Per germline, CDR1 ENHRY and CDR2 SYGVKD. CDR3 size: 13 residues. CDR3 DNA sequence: TGTGCCATCAGTGCCGGCAGAACCTACGAGCAGTACTTC. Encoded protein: CAISAGRTYEQYF.

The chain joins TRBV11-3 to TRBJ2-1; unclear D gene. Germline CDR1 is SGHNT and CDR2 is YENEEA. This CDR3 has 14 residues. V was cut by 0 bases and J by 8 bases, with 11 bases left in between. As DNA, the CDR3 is TGTGCCAGCAGCTTAGATCCGGCCTCCGATGAGCAGTTCTTC. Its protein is CASSLDPASDEQFF.

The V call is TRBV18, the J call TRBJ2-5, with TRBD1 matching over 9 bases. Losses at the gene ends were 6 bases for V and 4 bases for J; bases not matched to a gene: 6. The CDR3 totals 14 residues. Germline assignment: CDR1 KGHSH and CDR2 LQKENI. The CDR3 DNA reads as TGTGCCAGCTCCCTGACAGGGGGACGAGAGACCCAGTACTTC. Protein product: CASSLTGGRETQYF. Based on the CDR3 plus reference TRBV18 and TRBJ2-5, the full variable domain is NAGVMQNPRHLVRRRGQEARLRCSPMKGHSHVYWYRQLPEEGLKFMVYLQKENIIDESGMPKERFSAEFPKEGPSILRIQQVVRGDSAAYFCASSLTGGRETQYFGPGTRLLVL.

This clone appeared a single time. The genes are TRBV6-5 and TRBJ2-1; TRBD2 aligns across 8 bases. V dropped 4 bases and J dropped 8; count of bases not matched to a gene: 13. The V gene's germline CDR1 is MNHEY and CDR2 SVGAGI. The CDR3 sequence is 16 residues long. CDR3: CASSLYGTSIPYEQFF. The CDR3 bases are TGTGCCAGCAGTTTATACGGGACTAGTATCCCCTATGAGCAGTTCTTC.

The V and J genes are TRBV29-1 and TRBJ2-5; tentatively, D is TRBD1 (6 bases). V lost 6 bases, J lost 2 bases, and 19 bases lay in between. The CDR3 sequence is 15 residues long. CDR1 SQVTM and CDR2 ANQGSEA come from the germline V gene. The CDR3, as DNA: TGCAGCGTCCCGGACAGTCGATTTGCACAAGAGACCCAGTACTTC. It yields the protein CSVPDSRFAQETQYF.

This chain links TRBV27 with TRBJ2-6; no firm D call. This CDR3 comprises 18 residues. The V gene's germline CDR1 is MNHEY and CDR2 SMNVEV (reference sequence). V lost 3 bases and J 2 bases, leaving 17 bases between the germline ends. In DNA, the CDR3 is TGTGCCAGCAGTTTTACGGTAACTGTTCGACCTGGGGCCAACGTCCTGACTTTC. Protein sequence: CASSFTVTVRPGANVLTF.

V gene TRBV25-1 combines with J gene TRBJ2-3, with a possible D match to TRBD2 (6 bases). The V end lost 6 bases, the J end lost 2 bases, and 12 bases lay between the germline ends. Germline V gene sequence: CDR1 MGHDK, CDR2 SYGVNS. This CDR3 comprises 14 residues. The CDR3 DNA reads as TGTGCCAGCAGCCGGGCGGGACCCACAGATACGCAGTATTTT. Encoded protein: CASSRAGPTDTQYF.

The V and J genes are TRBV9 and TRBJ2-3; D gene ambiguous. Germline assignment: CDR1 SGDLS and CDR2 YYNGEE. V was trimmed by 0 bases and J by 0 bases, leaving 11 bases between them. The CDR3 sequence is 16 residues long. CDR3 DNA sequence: TGTGCCAGCAGCGTAGTTGGCGGATATAGCACAGATACGCAGTATTTT. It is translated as CASSVVGGYSTDTQYF. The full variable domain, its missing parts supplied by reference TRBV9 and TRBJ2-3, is DSGVTQTPKHLITATGQRVTLRCSPRSGDLSVYWYQQSLDQGLQFLIQYYNGEERAKGNILERFSAQQFPDLHSELNLSSLELGDSALYFCASSVVGGYSTDTQYFGPGTRLTVL.

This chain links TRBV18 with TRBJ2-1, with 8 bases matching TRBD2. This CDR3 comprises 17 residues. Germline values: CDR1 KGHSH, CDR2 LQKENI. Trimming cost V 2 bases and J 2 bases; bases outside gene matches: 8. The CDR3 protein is CASSPYFSGLAYNEQFF. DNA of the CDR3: TGTGCCAGCTCACCATACTTTTCGGGACTAGCCTACAATGAGCAGTTCTTC. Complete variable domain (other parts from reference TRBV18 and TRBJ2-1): NAGVMQNPRHLVRRRGQEARLRCSPMKGHSHVYWYRQLPEEGLKFMVYLQKENIIDESGMPKERFSAEFPKEGPSILRIQQVVRGDSAAYFCASSPYFSGLAYNEQFFGPGTRLTVL.

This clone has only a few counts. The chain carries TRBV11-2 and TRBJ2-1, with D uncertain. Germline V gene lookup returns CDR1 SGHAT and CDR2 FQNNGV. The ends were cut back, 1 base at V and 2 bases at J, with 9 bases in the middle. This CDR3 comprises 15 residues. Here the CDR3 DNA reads TGTGCCAGCAGCTTAGTGGCCAATGCCTACAATGAGCAGTTCTTC. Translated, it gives CASSLVANAYNEQFF. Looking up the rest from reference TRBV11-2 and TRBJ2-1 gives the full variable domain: EAGVAQSPRYKIIEKRQSVAFWCNPISGHATLYWYQQILGQGPKLLIQFQNNGVVDDSQLPKDRFSAERLKGVDSTLKIQPAKLEDSAVYLCASSLVANAYNEQFFGPGTRLTVL.

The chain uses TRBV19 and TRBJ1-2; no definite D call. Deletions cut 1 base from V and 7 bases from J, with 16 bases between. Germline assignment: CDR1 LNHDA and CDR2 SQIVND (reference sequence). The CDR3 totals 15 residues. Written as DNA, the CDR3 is TGTGCCAGTAGTATAGGCCTACCGGGGTTTGGTGGCTACACCTTC. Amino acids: CASSIGLPGFGGYTF.

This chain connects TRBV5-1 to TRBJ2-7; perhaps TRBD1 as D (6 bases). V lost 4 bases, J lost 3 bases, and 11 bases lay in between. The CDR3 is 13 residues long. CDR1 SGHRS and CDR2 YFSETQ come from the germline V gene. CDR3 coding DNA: TGCGCCAGCAGCCCCTTGGACAGCTACGAGCAGTACTTC. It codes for CASSPLDSYEQYF.

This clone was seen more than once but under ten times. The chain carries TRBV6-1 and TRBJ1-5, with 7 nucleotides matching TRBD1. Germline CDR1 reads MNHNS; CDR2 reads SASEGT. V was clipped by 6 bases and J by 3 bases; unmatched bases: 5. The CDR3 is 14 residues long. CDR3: CASRDDRDNQPQHF. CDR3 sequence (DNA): TGTGCCAGCAGGGATGACAGGGACAATCAGCCCCAGCATTTT.

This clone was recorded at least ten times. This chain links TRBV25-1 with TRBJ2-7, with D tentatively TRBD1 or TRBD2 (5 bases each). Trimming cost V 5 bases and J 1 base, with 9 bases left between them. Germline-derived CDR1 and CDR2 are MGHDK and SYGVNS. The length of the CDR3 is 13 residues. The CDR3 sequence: CASSYGASYEQYF. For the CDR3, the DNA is TGTGCCAGCAGTTACGGGGCATCCTACGAGCAGTACTTC.

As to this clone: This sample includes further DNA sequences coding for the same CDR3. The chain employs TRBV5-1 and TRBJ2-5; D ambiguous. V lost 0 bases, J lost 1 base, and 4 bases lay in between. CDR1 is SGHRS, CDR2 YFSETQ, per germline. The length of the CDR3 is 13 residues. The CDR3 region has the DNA TGCGCCAGCAGCTTGGCAACCCAAGAGACCCAGTACTTC. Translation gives CASSLATQETQYF.

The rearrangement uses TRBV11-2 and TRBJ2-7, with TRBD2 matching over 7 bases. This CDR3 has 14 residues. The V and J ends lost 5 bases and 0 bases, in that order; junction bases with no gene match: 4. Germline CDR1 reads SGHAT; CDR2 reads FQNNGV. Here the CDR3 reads CASSPGLVSYEQYF. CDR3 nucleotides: TGTGCCAGCAGCCCCGGACTAGTCTCCTACGAGCAGTACTTC. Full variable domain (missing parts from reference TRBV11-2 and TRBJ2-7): EAGVAQSPRYKIIEKRQSVAFWCNPISGHATLYWYQQILGQGPKLLIQFQNNGVVDDSQLPKDRFSAERLKGVDSTLKIQPAKLEDSAVYLCASSPGLVSYEQYFGPGTRLTVT.

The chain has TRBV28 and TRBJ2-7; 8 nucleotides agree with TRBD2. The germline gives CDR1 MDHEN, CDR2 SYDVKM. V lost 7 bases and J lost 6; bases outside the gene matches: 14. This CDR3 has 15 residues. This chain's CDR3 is CASTGGSSGPREQYF. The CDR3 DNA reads TGTGCCAGCACCGGGGGGTCTAGCGGGCCCCGCGAGCAGTACTTC.

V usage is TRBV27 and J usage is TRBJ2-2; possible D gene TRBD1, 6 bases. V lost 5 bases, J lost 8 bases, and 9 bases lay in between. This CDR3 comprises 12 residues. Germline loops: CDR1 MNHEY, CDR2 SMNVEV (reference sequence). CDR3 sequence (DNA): TGTGCCAGCAGTCTCAGGGGTGGGGAGCTGTTTTTT. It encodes CASSLRGGELFF.

CDR3 amino acids: CASSPGQGAPGGYTF. The CDR3 DNA is TGTGCCAGCAGTCCTGGACAGGGGGCGCCGGGCGGCTACACCTTC. The V gene is TRBV6-5, the J gene TRBJ1-2, with 11 bases identical to TRBD1. Germline trimming cut 5 bases from V and 8 bases from J; bases unmatched to any gene: 10. Germline CDR1 reads MNHEY; CDR2 reads SVGAGI. The length of the CDR3 is 15 residues.

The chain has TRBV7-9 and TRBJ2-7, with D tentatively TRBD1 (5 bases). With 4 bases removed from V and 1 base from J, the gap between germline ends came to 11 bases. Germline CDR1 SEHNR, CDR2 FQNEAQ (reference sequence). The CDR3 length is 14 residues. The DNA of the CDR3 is TGTGCCAGCAGCTCCAGGGAACAATCCTACGAGCAGTACTTC. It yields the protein CASSSREQSYEQYF.